Shown below are 29 T cell receptor beta chains from a single sample sequenced in a study of blood T cell repertoires in COVID-19. Repertoires were generated with immunoSEQ multiplex PCR, while TCRdb's copy carries only in-frame clones and drops some. The repertoire holds 250,000 to 300,000 clones, with around 86% as singletons. Material: PBMCs or T cells enriched from blood (not recorded which). The receptors derive from a woman between 40 and 50 years old who had recovered from COVID-19.

The chain carries TRBV27 and TRBJ2-3, with D uncertain. Germline CDR1 and CDR2: MNHEY and SMNVEV (reference sequence). V dropped 2 bases and J dropped 0 bases, with 9 bases sitting between them. The CDR3 consists of 15 residues. CDR3 in DNA: TGTGCCAGCAGTTTAGACTCTCCTAGCACAGATACGCAGTATTTT. It encodes CASSLDSPSTDTQYF.

This clone was recorded only once. The chain combines TRBV6-5 with TRBJ2-7; TRBD2 matches 8 bases. CDR3 length equals 15 residues. V shed 0 bases and J 8 bases; nucleotides not matched to a gene: 9. Germline loops: CDR1 MNHEY, CDR2 SVGAGI. CDR3 loop: CASSYSSGGATQQYF. Written as DNA, the CDR3 is TGTGCCAGCAGTTACTCCTCCGGGGGGGCTACGCAGCAGTACTTC.

The chain employs TRBV4-1 and TRBJ2-2; TRBD2 aligns across 12 bases. This CDR3 has 18 amino acids. The trim removed 1 base at V and 4 bases at J, leaving 7 bases unmatched. Germline CDR1 and CDR2: MGHRA and YSYEKL. The CDR3 coding sequence is TGCGCCAGCAGCCAAGTTTCCGGACTAGCGGGGAGCACCGGGGAGCTGTTTTTT. Residues: CASSQVSGLAGSTGELFF.

The chain employs TRBV5-1 and TRBJ2-2, with 9 bases aligning to TRBD2. The germline gives CDR1 SGHRS, CDR2 YFSETQ. Losses at the gene ends were 4 bases for V and 3 bases for J; bases not matched to a gene: 4. The CDR3 runs 15 residues. CDR3 DNA: TGCGCCAGCAGCGCATTAGCGGGAGACACCGGGGAGCTGTTTTTT. As protein: CASSALAGDTGELFF. Full variable domain (remainder filled in from reference TRBV5-1 and TRBJ2-2): KAGVTQTPRYLIKTRGQQVTLSCSPISGHRSVSWYQQTPGQGLQFLFEYFSETQRNKGNFPGRFSGRQFSNSRSEMNVSTLELGDSALYLCASSALAGDTGELFFGEGSRLTVL.

This clone was seen just once. This chain links TRBV6-4 with TRBJ2-7, with D possibly TRBD2 on 6 matching bases. CDR1 is MRHNA, CDR2 SNTAGT, per germline. The CDR3 has 11 residues. The germline V and J ends were trimmed by 8 bases and 1 base, with 6 bases remaining between them. The DNA of the CDR3 is TGTGCCAGCGGACTATCCTACGAGCAGTACTTC. Protein: CASGLSYEQYF.

This clone was seen a handful of times. The chain joins TRBV14 to TRBJ2-2; 7 nucleotides align to TRBD1. Looked up from germline, CDR1 is SGHDN and CDR2 is FVKESK. The CDR3 covers 17 residues. V dropped 0 bases and J dropped 4; count of bases not matched to a gene: 8. The CDR3 nucleotides are TGTGCCAGCAGCCAAGATCAGGGGGTCCGGATCACCGGGGAGCTGTTTTTT. Its translation is CASSQDQGVRITGELFF.

In its sample, this clone was seen a few times. The gene calls are TRBV13 and TRBJ2-5; D may be TRBD2 (5 bases). V was shortened by 1 base and J by 4 bases, with 7 bases between the two germline ends. The CDR3 covers 13 residues. Germline CDR1 is PRHDT and CDR2 is FYEKMQ (reference sequence). CDR3 nucleotides: TGTGCCAGCAGCTTAGAGCGGTCAGAGACCCAGTACTTC. Translating it yields CASSLERSETQYF.

This clone was counted a single time. This rearrangement joins TRBV10-2 to TRBJ1-1, with D possibly being TRBD1 (6 bases). Germline V CDR1 and CDR2: WSHSY, SAAADI. This CDR3 contains 14 residues. Deletions cut 0 bases from V and 11 bases from J, with 16 bases between. CDR3 sequence reads: CASSESVAGVHAFF. In nucleotides, the CDR3 is TGCGCCAGCAGTGAGTCGGTGGCAGGGGTCCACGCTTTCTTT.

This chain's CDR3 is CASSQVGERGTEAFF. For the CDR3, the DNA is TGTGCCAGCAGCCAAGTCGGGGAAAGGGGGACTGAAGCTTTCTTT. V usage is TRBV7-9 and J usage is TRBJ1-1; weak D call: TRBD1 (6 bases). The V gene lost 5 bases and the J gene lost 5 bases, with 18 bases spanning the gap. Germline V lookup: CDR1 SEHNR, CDR2 FQNEAQ (reference sequence). The CDR3 totals 15 residues.

The V call is TRBV24-1, the J call TRBJ1-2, with 7 positions matching TRBD1. The V gene end was trimmed by 4 bases and the J gene end by 4 bases; junction bases not matched to a gene: 8. Germline V gives CDR1 KGHDR, CDR2 SFDVKD. This CDR3 has 15 residues. This CDR3 reads CATSDPRQGGYGYTF. The DNA of the CDR3 is TGTGCCACCAGTGACCCTCGACAGGGTGGCTATGGCTACACCTTC.

This clone appeared a single time. The genes are TRBV27 and TRBJ2-7; 7 positions agree with TRBD1. Germline V gene data show CDR1 as MNHEY and CDR2 as SMNVEV (reference sequence). V gave up 7 bases and J gave up 4 bases; unmatched junction bases: 10. This CDR3 region has 14 residues. For the CDR3, the DNA is TGTGCCAGCACCCCTAGGACAGGCCCATACGAGCAGTACTTC. This encodes CASTPRTGPYEQYF.

This clone turned up a few times. V is TRBV7-9 and J is TRBJ1-4, with D unclear. There are 15 residues in the CDR3. CDR1 is SEHNR, CDR2 FQNEAQ, per germline (reference sequence). V was shortened by 0 bases and J by 8 bases, with 13 bases between the two germline ends. CDR3 bases: TGTGCCAGCAGCTTAGCGGCGGGAGTGGGGGAAAAACTGTTTTTT. Translating gives CASSLAAGVGEKLFF.

This chain joins TRBV27 and TRBJ1-3, with unresolved D. The CDR3 covers 14 residues. Trimming cost V 5 bases and J 7 bases, with 15 bases left between them. Germline CDR1 reads MNHEY; CDR2 reads SMNVEV (reference sequence). This CDR3 is CASSPTRIGNTIYF. The CDR3 region has the DNA TGTGCCAGCAGTCCCACCCGGATCGGGAACACCATATATTTT.

This chain connects TRBV11-1 to TRBJ1-1; D may be TRBD1 (5 bases). Trimming left V 3 bases short and J 0 bases short, with 14 bases between. This CDR3 region has 16 residues. Per germline, CDR1 SGHAT and CDR2 FQDESV (reference sequence). Here the CDR3 reads CASSLPMGRVNTEAFF. CDR3 nucleotides: TGTGCCAGCAGCTTGCCCATGGGCAGGGTGAACACTGAAGCTTTCTTT.

The chain uses TRBV2 and TRBJ1-6, with D unresolved. Germline CDR1 reads SNHLY; CDR2 reads FYNNEI. The CDR3 spans 13 residues. Between the trimmed V and J ends, which lost 7 bases and 7 bases, there was a span of 11 bases. This CDR3 is CASKSGRNSPLHF. The DNA for the CDR3 is TGTGCCAGCAAGTCAGGTAGAAATTCACCCCTCCACTTT.

The V gene is TRBV5-4, the J gene TRBJ1-1, with TRBD1 matching 7 bases. Germline CDR1 reads SGHNT; CDR2 reads YYREEE (reference sequence). Trimming removed 6 bases from V and 9 bases from J; junction bases left unmatched: 11. CDR3 size: 13 residues. CDR3 DNA: TGTGCCAGCAACACAAACCGGGACAGTAAAGCTTTCTTT. Translation: CASNTNRDSKAFF.

With respect to this clone: The sample carries other DNA sequences with the same CDR3. This chain uses TRBV19 with TRBJ2-1, with 7 bases fitting TRBD2. The CDR3 is 13 amino acids. The V gene's germline CDR1 is LNHDA and CDR2 SQIVND (reference sequence). The V segment lost 6 bases and the J segment 6 bases; nucleotides outside the gene matches: 5. The CDR3 spells CASSGGRRNEQFF. CDR3 bases: TGTGCCAGTAGCGGCGGGAGACGCAATGAGCAGTTCTTC.

The chain links TRBV7-9 to TRBJ1-4; TRBD1 matches 9 bases. The CDR3 loop spans 15 amino acids. V trimming: 5 bases; J trimming: 7 bases; junction bases outside the gene matches: 8. Germline V gene sequence: CDR1 SEHNR, CDR2 FQNEAQ (reference sequence). CDR3 nucleotide sequence: TGTGCCAGCAGCCCACAGGGGGCAACTGGTGAAAAACTGTTTTTT. Protein sequence: CASSPQGATGEKLFF.

The chain carries TRBV7-2 and TRBJ1-2; D is uncertain. Germline V CDR1 and CDR2: SGHTA, FQGNSA. Trimming pared 2 bases from V and 3 bases from J, leaving 13 bases between. This CDR3 is 15 amino acids long. This CDR3 reads CASSLRGYDDYGYTF. CDR3 coding DNA: TGTGCCAGCAGCTTAAGAGGGTATGATGACTATGGCTACACCTTC.

As regards this clone: This CDR3 is also generated by other DNA sequences in the sample. The chain links TRBV3-1 (or the pseudogene TRBV3-2) to TRBJ1-2, with no clear D. V lost 0 bases, J lost 4 bases, and 6 bases lay in between. The germline V gene has CDR1 LGHDT and CDR2 YNNKEL (reference sequence). The length of the CDR3 is 13 residues. In DNA form, the CDR3 reads TGTGCCAGCAGCCAAGACAGAGGCTATGGCTACACCTTC. Protein product: CASSQDRGYGYTF.

The chain carries TRBV29-1 and TRBJ2-7; 7 nucleotides agree with TRBD1. The germline V gene encodes CDR1 SQVTM and CDR2 ANQGSEA. The CDR3 is 13 amino acids. Trimming cost V 3 bases and J 2 bases; bases outside gene matches: 4. CDR3 nucleotide sequence: TGCAGCGTTGATCGAGACAGGGCCTACGAGCAGTACTTC. It yields the protein CSVDRDRAYEQYF.

This clone was seen a few times. This chain uses TRBV25-1 with TRBJ1-1; D perhaps matches TRBD1 (6 bases). Trimming stripped 7 bases from V and 1 base from J, with 16 bases between. CDR3 length: 15 amino acids. The V gene's germline CDR1 is MGHDK and CDR2 SYGVNS. Here the CDR3 DNA reads TGTGCCAGCAATCGAGGGGGAATTGGGAACACTGAAGCTTTCTTT. Protein: CASNRGGIGNTEAFF.

The chain uses TRBV5-4 and TRBJ2-2, with a possible D match to TRBD2 (6 bases). Trimming stripped 4 bases from V and 3 bases from J, with 19 bases between. Germline CDR1 is SGHNT and CDR2 is YYREEE (reference sequence). This CDR3 comprises 17 residues. CDR3 protein: CASSPPGGSYDTGELFF. CDR3 bases: TGTGCCAGCAGCCCTCCCGGGGGATCGTACGACACCGGGGAGCTGTTTTTT.

The gene calls are TRBV6-1 and TRBJ1-3; D perhaps matches TRBD1 (5 bases). Between the trimmed V and J ends, which lost 1 base and 10 bases, there was a span of 23 bases. This CDR3 has 17 residues. In germline, CDR1 is MNHNS, CDR2 SASEGT. In DNA, the CDR3 is TGTGCCAGCAGTGAAGAGACTCCGGGACTCAGGATAGAGACCATATATTTT. Protein product: CASSEETPGLRIETIYF.

J is TRBJ2-1 and V is TRBV30; TRBD2 might be the D (6 bases). Per the germline V gene, CDR1 is GTSNPN and CDR2 is SVGIG (reference sequence). The V and J ends lost 3 bases and 5 bases respectively, with 17 bases between them. CDR3 length: 15 residues. Here the CDR3 reads CAWRDPSGADNEQFF. The CDR3 region has the DNA TGTGCCTGGAGGGACCCCTCGGGAGCGGACAATGAGCAGTTCTTC.

The table lists this clone with a count of one. The chain carries TRBV9 and TRBJ2-1, with 7 bases identical to TRBD1. The CDR3 spans 14 residues. CDR1 is SGDLS and CDR2 is YYNGEE in the germline V gene. Trimming at V came to 0 bases and at J to 5 bases, leaving 2 bases not matched to a gene. CDR3 coding DNA: TGTGCCAGCAGCGTAGGGGACAGTCACAATGAGCAGTTCTTC. The encoded protein is CASSVGDSHNEQFF. Combining the CDR3 with reference TRBV9 and TRBJ2-1 gives the whole variable domain DSGVTQTPKHLITATGQRVTLRCSPRSGDLSVYWYQQSLDQGLQFLIQYYNGEERAKGNILERFSAQQFPDLHSELNLSSLELGDSALYFCASSVGDSHNEQFFGPGTRLTVL.

The chain links TRBV19 to TRBJ1-5; 10 nucleotides agree with TRBD1. The CDR3 loop spans 14 amino acids. Germline loops: CDR1 LNHDA, CDR2 SQIVND (reference sequence). The V and J ends lost 5 bases and 5 bases, in that order; junction bases with no gene match: 3. CDR3 bases: TGTGCCAGTAGTCCCGGACAGGGGGATCAGCCCCAGCATTTT. It is translated as CASSPGQGDQPQHF. Looking up the rest from reference TRBV19 and TRBJ1-5 gives the full variable domain: DGGITQSPKYLFRKEGQNVTLSCEQNLNHDAMYWYRQDPGQGLRLIYYSQIVNDFQKGDIAEGYSVSREKKESFPLTVTSAQKNPTAFYLCASSPGQGDQPQHFGDGTRLSIL.

The chain is built from TRBV5-5 and TRBJ1-1, with D maybe TRBD1 (6 bases). Germline-derived CDR1 and CDR2 are SGHKS and YYEKEE (reference sequence). V gave up 2 bases and J gave up 5 bases, with 10 bases separating them. The CDR3 is 13 amino acids. The chain's CDR3 is CASSFPGATEAFF. The CDR3, as DNA: TGTGCCAGCAGCTTTCCAGGGGCGACTGAAGCTTTCTTT.

This chain links TRBV2 with TRBJ1-6; D remains ambiguous. Germline-derived CDR1 and CDR2 are SNHLY and FYNNEI. V was clipped by 4 bases and J by 7 bases, with 8 bases between them. The CDR3 loop spans 13 amino acids. The CDR3 region is CASSVTVNSPLHF. The CDR3 bases are TGTGCCAGCAGTGTAACAGTGAATTCACCCCTCCACTTT.